A single sample is the source of the 3 T cell receptor beta chains below, sequenced in a study of blood T cell repertoires in COVID-19. Some clones are missing from TCRdb's copy, which holds only in-frame ones; the method was immunoSEQ multiplex PCR. Of about 190,000 clones detected, roughly 82% appear once; the ten largest clones hold around 8.6%. Sequencing was performed on PBMCs or T cells enriched from blood (not recorded which). The receptors come from a woman between 25 and 40 years old who had recovered from COVID-19.

In DNA form, the CDR3 reads TGTGCCAGCAGCCGGGACAGGGGTAACTATCAAGAGACCCAGTACTTC. Translated: CASSRDRGNYQETQYF. The V gene is TRBV7-2, the J gene TRBJ2-5; 10 nucleotides line up with TRBD1. This CDR3 comprises 16 residues. The V segment lost 5 bases and the J segment 2 bases; nucleotides outside the gene matches: 8. Germline V gene sequence: CDR1 SGHTA, CDR2 FQGNSA.

The gene calls are TRBV5-1 and TRBJ2-7; 9 bases align to TRBD2. V trimming: 4 bases; J trimming: 4 bases; junction bases outside the gene matches: 3. The germline gives CDR1 SGHRS, CDR2 YFSETQ. This CDR3 contains 13 residues. The CDR3 nucleotides are TGCGCCAGCAGCGCGGGAGGGTTATACGAGCAGTACTTC. Amino acids: CASSAGGLYEQYF.

This chain connects TRBV18 to TRBJ1-2; 8 bases are shared with TRBD1. After removal of 0 bases from V and 5 bases from J, the junction contained 8 bases not matched to a gene. Germline loops: CDR1 KGHSH, CDR2 LQKENI. CDR3 length equals 16 residues. The CDR3, as DNA: TGTGCCAGCTCACCACCGTCGCAGGGGGCCACATATGGCTACACCTTC. Translation: CASSPPSQGATYGYTF. Complete variable domain (other parts from reference TRBV18 and TRBJ1-2): NAGVMQNPRHLVRRRGQEARLRCSPMKGHSHVYWYRQLPEEGLKFMVYLQKENIIDESGMPKERFSAEFPKEGPSILRIQQVVRGDSAAYFCASSPPSQGATYGYTFGSGTRLTVV.